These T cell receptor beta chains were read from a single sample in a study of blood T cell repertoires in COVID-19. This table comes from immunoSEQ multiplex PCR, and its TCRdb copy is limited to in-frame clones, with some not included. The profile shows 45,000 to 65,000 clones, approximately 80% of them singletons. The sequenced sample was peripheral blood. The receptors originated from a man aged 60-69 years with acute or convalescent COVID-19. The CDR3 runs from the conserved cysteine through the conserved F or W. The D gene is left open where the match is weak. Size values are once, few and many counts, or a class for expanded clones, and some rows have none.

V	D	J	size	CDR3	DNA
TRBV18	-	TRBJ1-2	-	CASSPNLAHHGYTF	TGTGCCAGCTCACCAAATTTGGCTCATCATGGCTACACCTTC
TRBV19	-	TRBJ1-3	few	CASSMTPSSGNTIYF	TGTGCCAGTAGTATGACTCCCAGCTCTGGAAACACCATATATTTT
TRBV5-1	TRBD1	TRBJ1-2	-	CASSSLKTGGGGYTF	TGCGCCAGCAGCTCACTAAAGACAGGGGGCGGGGGCTACACCTTC
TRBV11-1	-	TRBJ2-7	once	CASSSGIGMGYEQYF	TGTGCCAGCAGCTCAGGGATAGGAATGGGCTACGAGCAGTACTTC
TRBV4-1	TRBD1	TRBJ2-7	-	CASSQVIVLWGQALSYEQYF	TGCGCCAGCAGCCAAGTGATAGTTCTTTGGGGACAGGCCCTCTCCTACGAGCAGTACTTC
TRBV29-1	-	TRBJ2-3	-	CSVGTSTDTQYF	TGCAGCGTTGGGACTAGCACAGATACGCAGTATTTT
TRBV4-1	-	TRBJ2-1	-	CASSQVARTVSYNEQFF	TGCGCCAGCAGCCAAGTTGCCCGGACAGTCTCCTACAATGAGCAGTTCTTC
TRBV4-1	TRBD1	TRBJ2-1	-	CASSHGTGGENEQFF	TGCGCCAGCAGCCATGGGACAGGGGGCGAAAATGAGCAGTTCTTC
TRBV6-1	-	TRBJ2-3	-	CASSERDNTDTQYF	TGTGCCAGCAGTGAAAGAGACAACACAGATACGCAGTATTTT
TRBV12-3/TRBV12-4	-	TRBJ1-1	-	CASSLGDYAEAFF	TGTGCCAGCAGTTTAGGCGATTACGCGGAAGCTTTCTTT
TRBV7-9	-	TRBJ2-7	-	CASSLFNRDIWTYEQYF	TGTGCCAGCAGCCTCTTTAACCGGGACATCTGGACCTACGAGCAGTACTTC
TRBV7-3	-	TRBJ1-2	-	CASSFTGANYGYTF	TGTGCCAGCAGCTTTACGGGGGCTAACTATGGCTACACCTTC
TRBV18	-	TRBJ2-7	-	CASSRTVSSYEQYF	TGTGCCAGCTCTAGGACAGTGAGCTCCTACGAGCAGTACTTC
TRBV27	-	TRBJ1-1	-	CASSLSTATEAFF	TGTGCCAGCAGTTTATCGACAGCCACTGAAGCTTTCTTT
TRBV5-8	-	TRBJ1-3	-	CASSLSNGLLGNTIYF	TGTGCCAGCAGCTTGAGCAATGGTCTGCTCGGAAACACCATATATTTT
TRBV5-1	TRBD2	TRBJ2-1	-	CASSLETSGGEQFF	TGCGCCAGCAGCTTAGAGACTAGCGGGGGGGAGCAGTTCTTC
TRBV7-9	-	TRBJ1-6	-	CASSSQNNPALHF	TGTGCCAGCAGCTCCCAGAATAATCCAGCCCTCCACTTT
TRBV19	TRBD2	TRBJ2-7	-	CASSVSGGPSYEQYF	TGTGCCAGTAGTGTTAGCGGGGGCCCCTCCTACGAGCAGTACTTC
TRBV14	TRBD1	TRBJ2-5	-	CASSQGHGQGEETQYF	TGTGCCAGCAGCCAAGGCCACGGACAGGGAGAGGAGACCCAGTACTTC
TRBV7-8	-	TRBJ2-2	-	CASSTSRTLNTGELFF	TGTGCCAGCAGTACGTCCCGGACACTGAACACCGGGGAGCTGTTTTTT
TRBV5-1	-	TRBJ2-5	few	CASSSQGSEETQYF	TGCGCCAGCAGCTCGCAGGGGAGTGAAGAGACCCAGTACTTC
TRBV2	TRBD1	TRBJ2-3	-	CASSAGQGGTDTQYF	TGTGCCAGCAGCGCGGGACAGGGAGGGACAGATACGCAGTATTTT
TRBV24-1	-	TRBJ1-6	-	CATSPGWGSPLHF	TGTGCCACCAGTCCCGGTTGGGGCTCACCCCTCCACTTT
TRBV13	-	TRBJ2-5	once	CASSARTVYETQYF	TGTGCCAGCAGCGCTCGGACTGTCTACGAGACCCAGTACTTC
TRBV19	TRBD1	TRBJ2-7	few	CASSITGQVTYEQYF	TGTGCCAGTAGTATAACGGGACAGGTCACCTACGAGCAGTACTTC
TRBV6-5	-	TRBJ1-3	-	CASRKEVLGNTIYF	TGTGCCAGCAGAAAGGAGGTATTAGGAAACACCATATATTTT
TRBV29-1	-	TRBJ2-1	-	CSVVLLTNEQFF	TGCAGCGTTGTATTGTTGACAAATGAGCAGTTCTTC
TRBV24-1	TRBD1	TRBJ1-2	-	CATSGSRGDYGYTF	TGTGCCACCAGTGGATCCAGGGGGGACTATGGCTACACCTTC
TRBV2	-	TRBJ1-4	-	CASSENSPGRPNEKLFF	TGTGCCAGCAGTGAAAATTCCCCAGGGAGGCCTAATGAAAAACTGTTTTTT
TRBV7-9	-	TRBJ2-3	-	CASSSDSTRVADTQYF	TGTGCCAGCAGCTCTGACTCGACTAGAGTTGCAGATACGCAGTATTTT
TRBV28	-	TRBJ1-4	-	CASSFGQSRNEKLFF	TGTGCCAGCAGTTTTGGGCAGTCGCGTAATGAAAAACTGTTTTTT
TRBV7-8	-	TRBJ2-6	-	CASSRPGVVLTF	TGTGCCAGCAGCAGGCCCGGGGTTGTCCTGACTTTC
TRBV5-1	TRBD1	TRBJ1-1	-	CASSLLRDREAFF	TGCGCCAGCAGCCTCCTCCGGGACAGAGAAGCTTTCTTT
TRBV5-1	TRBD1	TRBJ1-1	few	CASSPLTGQGESEAFF	TGCGCCAGCAGCCCCCTTACCGGACAGGGTGAATCTGAAGCTTTCTTT
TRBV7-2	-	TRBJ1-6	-	CASSPKSHDNSPLHF	TGTGCCAGCAGCCCTAAAAGCCACGATAATTCACCCCTCCACTTT
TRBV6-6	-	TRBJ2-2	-	CASSPGHSNTGELFF	TGTGCCAGCAGCCCGGGACACTCGAACACCGGGGAGCTGTTTTTT
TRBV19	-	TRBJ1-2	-	CASSTGLGGYTF	TGTGCCAGTAGTACAGGGCTGGGGGGCTACACCTTC
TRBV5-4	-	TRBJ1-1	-	CASSWEGRGNTEAFF	TGTGCCAGCAGCTGGGAGGGAAGGGGGAACACTGAAGCTTTCTTT
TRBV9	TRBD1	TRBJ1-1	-	CASSATGVTEAFF	TGTGCCAGCAGTGCTACAGGGGTAACTGAAGCTTTCTTT
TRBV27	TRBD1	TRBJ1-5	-	CASSFSQQGAGNQPQHF	TGTGCCAGCAGTTTCTCCCAACAGGGGGCTGGCAATCAGCCCCAGCATTTT
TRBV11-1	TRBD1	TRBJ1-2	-	CASSWDSYYGYTF	TGTGCCAGCAGCTGGGACAGCTACTATGGCTACACCTTC
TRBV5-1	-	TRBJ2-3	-	CASSLSSLDTDTQYF	TGCGCCAGCAGCTTGTCCAGCCTAGACACAGATACGCAGTATTTT
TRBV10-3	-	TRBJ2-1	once	CAISPVDNEQFF	TGTGCCATCTCCCCGGTTGACAATGAGCAGTTCTTC
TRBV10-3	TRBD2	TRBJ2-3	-	CAIRETSSSSDTQYF	TGTGCCATCAGGGAGACTAGCTCGTCATCAGATACGCAGTATTTT
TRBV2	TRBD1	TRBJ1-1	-	CASSETGQVNTEAFF	TGTGCCAGCAGTGAAACCGGACAGGTGAACACTGAAGCTTTCTTT
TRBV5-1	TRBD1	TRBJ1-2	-	CASSLSGQDDGYTF	TGCGCCAGCAGCTTATCGGGACAGGATGATGGCTACACCTTC
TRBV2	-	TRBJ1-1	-	CASIPDSNTEAFF	TGTGCCAGCATACCCGACAGCAACACTGAAGCTTTCTTT
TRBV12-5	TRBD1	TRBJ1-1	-	CASGPYRGSTEAFF	TGTGCTAGTGGCCCCTACAGGGGAAGCACTGAAGCTTTCTTT
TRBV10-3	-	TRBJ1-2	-	CAISEGGIGYGYTF	TGTGCCATCAGTGAGGGAGGGATCGGGTATGGCTACACCTTC
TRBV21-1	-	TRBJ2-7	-	CASKKEIALNEQYF	TGTGCCAGCAAAAAGGAGATAGCTCTAAACGAGCAGTACTTC
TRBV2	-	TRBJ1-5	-	CASSDSGRNQPQHF	TGTGCCAGCAGTGATTCAGGGAGGAATCAGCCCCAGCATTTT
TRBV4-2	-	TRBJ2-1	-	CASSHGLVDEQFF	TGTGCCAGCAGCCACGGCCTAGTTGATGAGCAGTTCTTC
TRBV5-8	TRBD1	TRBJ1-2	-	CASSLGGTGSNYGYTF	TGTGCCAGCAGCTTGGGAGGGACAGGATCAAACTATGGCTACACCTTC
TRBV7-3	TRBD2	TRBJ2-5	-	CASSITGGVQYF	TGTGCCAGCAGCATCACCGGGGGGGTCCAGTACTTC
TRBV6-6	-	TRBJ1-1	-	CASSSGRARSAFF	TGTGCCAGCAGTTCCGGCAGGGCTCGTAGCGCTTTCTTT
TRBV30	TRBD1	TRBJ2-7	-	CAWSAGTGGYEQYF	TGTGCCTGGAGCGCCGGGACAGGGGGCTACGAGCAGTACTTC
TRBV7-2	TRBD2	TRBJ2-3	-	CASILRGGFTDTQYF	TGTGCCAGCATCCTCCGGGGGGGGTTCACAGATACGCAGTATTTT
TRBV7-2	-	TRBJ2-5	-	CASSLRGRSETQYF	TGTGCCAGCAGCTTAAGGGGAAGGTCGGAGACCCAGTACTTC
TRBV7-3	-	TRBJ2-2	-	CASSRDFTGELFF	TGTGCCAGCAGTCGGGACTTTACCGGGGAGCTGTTTTTT
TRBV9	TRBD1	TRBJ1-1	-	CASSVSGTVDAFF	TGTGCCAGCAGCGTTTCCGGGACAGTAGACGCTTTCTTT